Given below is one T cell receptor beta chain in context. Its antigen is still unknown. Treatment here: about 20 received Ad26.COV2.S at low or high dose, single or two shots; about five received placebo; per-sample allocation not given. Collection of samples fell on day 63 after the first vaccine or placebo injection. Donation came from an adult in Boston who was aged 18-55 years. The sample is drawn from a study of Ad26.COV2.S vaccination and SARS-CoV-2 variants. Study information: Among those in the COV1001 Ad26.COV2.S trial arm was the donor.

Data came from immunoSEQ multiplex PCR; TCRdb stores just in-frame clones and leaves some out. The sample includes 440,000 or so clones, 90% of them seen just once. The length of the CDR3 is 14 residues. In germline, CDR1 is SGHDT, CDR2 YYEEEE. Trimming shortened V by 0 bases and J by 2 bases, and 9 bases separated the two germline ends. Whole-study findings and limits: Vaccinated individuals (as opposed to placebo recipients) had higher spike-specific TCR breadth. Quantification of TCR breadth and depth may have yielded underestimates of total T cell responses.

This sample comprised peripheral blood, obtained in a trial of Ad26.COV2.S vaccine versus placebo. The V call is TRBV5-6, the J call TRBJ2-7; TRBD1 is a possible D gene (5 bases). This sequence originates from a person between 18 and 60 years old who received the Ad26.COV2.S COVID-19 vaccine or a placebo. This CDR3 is CASSLAARAYEQYF. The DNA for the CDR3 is TGTGCCAGCAGCTTGGCGGCCAGGGCCTACGAGCAGTACTTC.